The clone carrying this T cell receptor (beta chain) was found a few times. The antigen is unknown. The Oncomine TCR Beta short-read assay was applied to DNA of cultured CD4+ T cells. TCRdb reprocessed the PCR reads with MiXCR, giving one entry per CDR3 protein. Of around 20,000 distinct CDR3 sequences listed, roughly two fifths are singletons. The data were taken from a study of vaccination and CD4 T cells after COVID-19. Study-level background: Investigators took post-vaccine samples a median 72 days after dose two, within a range of 14 to 241. The study's findings and limits: Among reactive clones from convalescent patients, a median roughly 85% appeared only post-vaccination.

The CDR3 spans 15 residues. V lost 4 bases to trimming and J lost 14 bases; unmatched junction nucleotides: 12. Germline V lookup: CDR1 MNHEY, CDR2 SVGEGT. Regarding time point: late sampling 161 to 241 days after vaccination in three convalescent patients. Treatment denoted: roughly 10-day PBMC culture with coronavirus spike peptide pools or control peptides (ViraFEST assay). Expanded clonotypes were found by TCR sequencing after peptide-pool stimulation (ViraFEST). Patients returned positive PCR results between March and December 2020, earlier than US Alpha, Beta and Delta variants. This sequence was found in a human donor who had recovered from COVID-19. Material: CD4+ T cells from blood, cultured in vitro, obtained about 7 months after SARS-CoV-2 vaccination. V usage is TRBV6-2 or TRBV6-3 and J usage is TRBJ1-6; 9 bases align to TRBD1. The CDR3 protein is CASSSWGQGTITLHF. Here the CDR3 DNA reads TGTGCCAGCAGTTCCTGGGGACAGGGAACAATCACCCTCCACTTT.